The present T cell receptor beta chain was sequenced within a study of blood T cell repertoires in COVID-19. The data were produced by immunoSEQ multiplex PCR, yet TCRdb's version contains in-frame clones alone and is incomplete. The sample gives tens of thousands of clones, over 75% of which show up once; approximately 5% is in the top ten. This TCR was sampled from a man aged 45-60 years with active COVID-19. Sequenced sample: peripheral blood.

CDR3 protein: CASSQVESSYNEQFF. CDR3 nucleotides: TGCGCCAGCAGCCAGGTGGAGAGCTCCTACAATGAGCAGTTCTTC. This chain joins TRBV4-3 and TRBJ2-1; D unresolved. Germline assignment: CDR1 LGHNA and CDR2 YSLEER. This CDR3 region has 15 residues. Trimming shortened V by 3 bases and J by 0 bases, and 9 bases separated the two germline ends.